What follows describes a single T cell receptor (beta chain). Its antigen is not identified. This entry is derived from a study of cytomegalovirus exposure and HLA in healthy donors. Study-level points and caveats: Productive rates of about 87% or about 30% were seen for most TCR beta V segments in an earlier analysis. Many donors carried some public TCRs, although rarity characterized most TCR sequences. It has been reported that TCR beta sequences accurately predicted the HLA-A and HLA-B alleles of most subjects. Later genetic work tied a missense DCLRE1C variant to beta-chain V and J trimming.

PCR was performed using 60 Vbeta and 13 Jbeta primers. TCRdb keeps only in-frame clones here, not all; method: immunoSEQ multiplex PCR. This sample has 150,000 to 200,000 clones, with roughly 85% found just once. CDR1 is SGHDT, CDR2 YYEEEE, per germline. CDR3 length: 15 amino acids. This receptor was taken from a young man in good health and CMV-seropositive. Sequenced input: PBMCs. V and J are TRBV5-6 and TRBJ2-5; TRBD1 aligns across 8 bases. TRBJ2-7 explains the end of the DNA better; the J call may be wrong. CDR3: CASSLEGQAVYEQYF. The CDR3 DNA follows: TGTGCCAGCAGCTTGGAGGGACAGGCGGTCTACGAGCAGTACTTC.